Reported below is one TCR beta chain. Here immunoSEQ multiplex PCR was the method, and the copy in TCRdb shows in-frame clones only, minus some. The sample carries some 97,000 clones, about 90% recorded once. The data originate from a study of control samples from healthy donors and cancer patients. Germline values: CDR1 MNHNY, CDR2 SVGAGI (reference sequence). Trimming took 8 bases from V and 0 from J; bases not matched to a gene: 7. The CDR3 consists of 14 residues. The sample consisted of blood. The chain couples TRBV6-6 to TRBJ2-7; the match to TRBD2 covers 7 bases. This clonotype was obtained from a woman between 50 and 59 years old in good health. The CDR3 region is CASRTGGNSYEQYF. The CDR3 region has the DNA TGTGCCAGCCGAACGGGGGGTAACTCCTACGAGCAGTACTTC.